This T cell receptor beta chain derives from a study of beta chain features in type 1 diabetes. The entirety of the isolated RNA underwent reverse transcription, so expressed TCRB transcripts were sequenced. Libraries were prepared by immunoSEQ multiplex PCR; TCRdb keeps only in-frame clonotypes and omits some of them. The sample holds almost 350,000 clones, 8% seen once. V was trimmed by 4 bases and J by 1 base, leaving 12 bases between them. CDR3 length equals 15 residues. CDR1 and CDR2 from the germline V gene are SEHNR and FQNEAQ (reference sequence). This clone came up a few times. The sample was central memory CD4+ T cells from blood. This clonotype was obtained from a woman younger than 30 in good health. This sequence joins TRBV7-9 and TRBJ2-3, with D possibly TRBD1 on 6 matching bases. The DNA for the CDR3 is TGTGCCAGCAGCTCTGCGACAGGCGGCACAGATACGCAGTATTTT. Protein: CASSSATGGTDTQYF.